This TCR beta chain was found in a study of T cells after yellow fever vaccination. At the level of the study: Each low-cell-number fraction was prepared by means of SMART-Seq v4 Ultra Low Input.

Germline CDR1 is SGHTA and CDR2 is FQGNSA. The CDR3 is 15 amino acids. Trimming pared 1 base from V and 2 bases from J, leaving 9 bases between. Broader study findings: Just a small share of clonotypes turned up in the CD4 compartment as well as the CD8 compartment. Although the secondary response was weaker, it peaked faster, at day 5 versus 15.

On this clonotype itself: Its antigen is as yet unknown.

The study made its TCR cDNA through 5'RACE template switching. That step introduced a universal primer site along with UMIs. TCRdb ran MiXCR on the 5' RACE reads and lists one entry per CDR3 protein. Of about 340,000 distinct CDR3 sequences listed, around an eighth are singletons. The chain uses TRBV7-2 and TRBJ2-4, with D tentatively TRBD1 (5 bases). This TCR was recovered from a man younger than 35 who received the YFV17D yellow fever vaccine. This specimen consisted of CD4+ T cells sorted from PBMCs, obtained 15 days after the yellow fever booster vaccination. The CDR3 nucleotides are TGTGCCAGCAGCTTAGTAGGGGTAACCAAAAACATTCAGTACTTC. Translated: CASSLVGVTKNIQYF. The entire variable domain, with the rest obtained from reference TRBV7-2 and TRBJ2-4, is as follows: GAGVSQSPSNKVTEKGKDVELRCDPISGHTALYWYRQSLGQGLEFLIYFQGNSAPDKSGLPSDRFSAERTGGSVSTLTIQRTQQEDSAVYLCASSLVGVTKNIQYFGAGTRLSVL.